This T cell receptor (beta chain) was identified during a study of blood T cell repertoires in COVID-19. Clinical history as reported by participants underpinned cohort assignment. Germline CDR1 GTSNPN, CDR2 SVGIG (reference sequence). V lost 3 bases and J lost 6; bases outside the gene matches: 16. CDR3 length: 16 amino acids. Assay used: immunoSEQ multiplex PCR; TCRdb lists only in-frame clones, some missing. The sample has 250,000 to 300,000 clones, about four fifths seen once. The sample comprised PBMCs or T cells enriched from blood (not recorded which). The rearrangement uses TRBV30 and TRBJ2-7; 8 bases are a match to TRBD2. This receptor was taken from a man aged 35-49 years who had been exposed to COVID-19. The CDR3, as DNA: TGTGCCTGGAGCACACGACTAGCGACGCTGGGCTCCGAGCAGTACTTC. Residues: CAWSTRLATLGSEQYF.